The T cell receptor beta chain described here comes from a study of blood T cell repertoires in COVID-19. The method was immunoSEQ multiplex PCR; TCRdb's version includes in-frame clones alone and lacks a portion of them. The sample yields around 94,000 clones, approximately 83% seen once. The V and J ends lost 5 bases and 5 bases respectively, with 19 bases between them. The CDR3 contains 16 residues. Per germline, CDR1 SGHTA and CDR2 FQGTGA. Sequenced: peripheral blood. The rearrangement links TRBV7-3 to TRBJ2-1; D possibly corresponds to TRBD1 (6 bases). This sequence was found in a man aged 55-75 years with acute or convalescent COVID-19. The CDR3 here is CASSPIPGAKHNEQFF. In DNA, the CDR3 is TGTGCCAGCAGCCCCATTCCAGGGGCGAAACACAATGAGCAGTTCTTC.